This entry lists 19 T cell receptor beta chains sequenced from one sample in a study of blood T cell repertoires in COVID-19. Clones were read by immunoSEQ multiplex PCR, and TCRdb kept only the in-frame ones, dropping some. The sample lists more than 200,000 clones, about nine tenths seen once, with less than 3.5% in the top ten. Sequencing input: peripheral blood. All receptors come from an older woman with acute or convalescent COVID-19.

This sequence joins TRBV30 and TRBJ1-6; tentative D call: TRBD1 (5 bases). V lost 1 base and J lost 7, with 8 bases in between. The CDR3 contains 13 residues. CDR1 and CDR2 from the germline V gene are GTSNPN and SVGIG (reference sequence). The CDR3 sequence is CAWSARTNSPLHF. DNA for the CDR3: TGTGCCTGGAGTGCTCGGACAAATTCACCCCTCCACTTT.

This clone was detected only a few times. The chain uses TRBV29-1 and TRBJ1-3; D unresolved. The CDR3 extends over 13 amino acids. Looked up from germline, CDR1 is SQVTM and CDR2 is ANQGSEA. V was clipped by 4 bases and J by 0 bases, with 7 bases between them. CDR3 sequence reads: CSVAGNSGNTIYF. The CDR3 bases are TGCAGCGTTGCCGGTAACTCTGGAAACACCATATATTTT.

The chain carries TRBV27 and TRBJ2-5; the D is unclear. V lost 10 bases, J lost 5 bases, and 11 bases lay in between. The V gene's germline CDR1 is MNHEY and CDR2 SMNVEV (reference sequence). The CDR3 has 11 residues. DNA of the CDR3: TGTGCCAACCCTAGTTTGGAGACCCAGTACTTC. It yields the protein CANPSLETQYF.

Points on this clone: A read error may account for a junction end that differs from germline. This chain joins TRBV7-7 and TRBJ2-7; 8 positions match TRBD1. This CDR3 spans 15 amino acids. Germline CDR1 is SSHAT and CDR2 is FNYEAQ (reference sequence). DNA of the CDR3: TGTGCTAGCAGCCGCGGACAGGGCCCCTCCTACGAGCAGTACTTC. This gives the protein CASSRGQGPSYEQYF.

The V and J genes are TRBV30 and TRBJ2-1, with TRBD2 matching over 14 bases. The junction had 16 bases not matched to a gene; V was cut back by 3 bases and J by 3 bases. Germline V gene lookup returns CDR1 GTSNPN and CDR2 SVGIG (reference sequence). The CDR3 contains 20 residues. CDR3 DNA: TGTGCCTGGAGAGGTCTGCCCGGGACTAGCGGGAGTCACGACTACAATGAGCAGTTCTTC. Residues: CAWRGLPGTSGSHDYNEQFF.

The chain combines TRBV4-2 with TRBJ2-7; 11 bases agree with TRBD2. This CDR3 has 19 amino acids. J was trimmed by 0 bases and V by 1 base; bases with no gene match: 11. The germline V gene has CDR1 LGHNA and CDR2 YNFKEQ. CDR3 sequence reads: CASSQVGTSGSRSSYEQYF. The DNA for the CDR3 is TGTGCCAGCAGCCAAGTCGGAACTAGCGGGAGCAGAAGCTCCTACGAGCAGTACTTC.

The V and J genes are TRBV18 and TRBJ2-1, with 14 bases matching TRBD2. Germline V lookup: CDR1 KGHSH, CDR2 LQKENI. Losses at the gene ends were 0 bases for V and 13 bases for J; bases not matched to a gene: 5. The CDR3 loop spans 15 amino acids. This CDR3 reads CASSPPAGTSGRQFF. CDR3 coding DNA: TGTGCCAGCTCACCACCGGCAGGGACTAGCGGGAGACAGTTCTTC.

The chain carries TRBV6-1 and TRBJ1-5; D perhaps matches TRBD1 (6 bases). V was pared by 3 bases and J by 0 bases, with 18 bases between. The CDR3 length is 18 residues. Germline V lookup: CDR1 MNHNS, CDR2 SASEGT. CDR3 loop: CASSDFSGQTYSNQPQHF. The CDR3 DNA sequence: TGTGCCAGCAGTGATTTCTCTGGACAGACTTATAGCAATCAGCCCCAGCATTTT.

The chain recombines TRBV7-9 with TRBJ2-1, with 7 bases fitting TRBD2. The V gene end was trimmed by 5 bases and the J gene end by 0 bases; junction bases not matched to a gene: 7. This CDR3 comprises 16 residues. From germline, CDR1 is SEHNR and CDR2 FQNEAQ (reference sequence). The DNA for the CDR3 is TGTGCCAGCAGCCCCGGCCGGGACTACTCCTACAATGAGCAGTTCTTC. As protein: CASSPGRDYSYNEQFF.

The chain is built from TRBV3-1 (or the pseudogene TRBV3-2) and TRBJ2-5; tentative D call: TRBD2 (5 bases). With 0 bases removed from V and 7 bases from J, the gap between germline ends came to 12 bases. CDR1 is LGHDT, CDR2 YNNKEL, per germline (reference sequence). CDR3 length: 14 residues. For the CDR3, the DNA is TGTGCCAGCAGCCAAGAGGCTGCCCGGGGGACCCAGTACTTC. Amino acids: CASSQEAARGTQYF.

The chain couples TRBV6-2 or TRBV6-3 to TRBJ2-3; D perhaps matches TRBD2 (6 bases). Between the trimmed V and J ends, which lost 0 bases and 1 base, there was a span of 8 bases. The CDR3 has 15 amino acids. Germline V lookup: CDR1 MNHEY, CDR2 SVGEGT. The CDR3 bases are TGTGCCAGCAGTTACTCGGGACTTGGCACAGATACGCAGTATTTT. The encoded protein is CASSYSGLGTDTQYF.

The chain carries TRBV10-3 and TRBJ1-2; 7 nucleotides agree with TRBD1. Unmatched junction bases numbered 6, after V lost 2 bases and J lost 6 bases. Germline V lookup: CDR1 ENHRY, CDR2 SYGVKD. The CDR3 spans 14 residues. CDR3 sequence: CAISEEQGLDGYTF. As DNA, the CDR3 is TGTGCCATCAGTGAGGAACAGGGGTTAGATGGCTACACCTTC.

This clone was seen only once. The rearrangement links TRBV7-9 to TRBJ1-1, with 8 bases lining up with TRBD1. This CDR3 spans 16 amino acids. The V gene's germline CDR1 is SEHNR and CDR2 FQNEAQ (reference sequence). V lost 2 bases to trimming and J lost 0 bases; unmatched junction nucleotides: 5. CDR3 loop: CASSLPTGVLNTEAFF. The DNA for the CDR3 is TGTGCCAGCAGCTTACCGACAGGGGTTTTGAACACTGAAGCTTTCTTT.

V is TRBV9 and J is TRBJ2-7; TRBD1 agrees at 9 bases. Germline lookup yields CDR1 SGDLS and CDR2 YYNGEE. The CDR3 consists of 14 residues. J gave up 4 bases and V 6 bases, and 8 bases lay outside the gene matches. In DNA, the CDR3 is TGTGCCAGCACCTTCCGGGACAGGGAATACGAGCAGTACTTC. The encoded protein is CASTFRDREYEQYF.

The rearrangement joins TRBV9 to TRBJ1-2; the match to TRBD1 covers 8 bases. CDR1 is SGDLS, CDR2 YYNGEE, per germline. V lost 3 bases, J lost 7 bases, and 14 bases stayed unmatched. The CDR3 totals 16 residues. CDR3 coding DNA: TGTGCCAGCAGCGGTGGGACAGGTGCTTTTGAGGGTGGCTACACCTTC. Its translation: CASSGGTGAFEGGYTF. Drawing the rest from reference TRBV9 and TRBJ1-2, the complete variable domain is DSGVTQTPKHLITATGQRVTLRCSPRSGDLSVYWYQQSLDQGLQFLIQYYNGEERAKGNILERFSAQQFPDLHSELNLSSLELGDSALYFCASSGGTGAFEGGYTFGSGTRLTVV.

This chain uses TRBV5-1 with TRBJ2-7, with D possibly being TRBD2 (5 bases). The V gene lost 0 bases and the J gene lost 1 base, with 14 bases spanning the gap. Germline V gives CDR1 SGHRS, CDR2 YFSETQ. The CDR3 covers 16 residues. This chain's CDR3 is CASSLALVSGSYEQYF. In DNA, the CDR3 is TGCGCCAGCAGCTTGGCCTTAGTGTCGGGGTCCTACGAGCAGTACTTC.

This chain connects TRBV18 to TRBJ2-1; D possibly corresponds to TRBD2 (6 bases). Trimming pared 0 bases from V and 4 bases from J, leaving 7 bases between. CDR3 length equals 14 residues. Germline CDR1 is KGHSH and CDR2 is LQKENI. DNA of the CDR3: TGTGCCAGCTCACCACCGGCGGGATACAATGAGCAGTTCTTC. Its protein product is CASSPPAGYNEQFF.

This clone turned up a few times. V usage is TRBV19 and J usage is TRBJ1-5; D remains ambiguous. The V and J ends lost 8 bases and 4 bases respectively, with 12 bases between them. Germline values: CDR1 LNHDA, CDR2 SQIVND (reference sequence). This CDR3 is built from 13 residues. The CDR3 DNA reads TGTGCCAGTGGCTGGGCAGTAAATCAGCCCCAGCATTTT. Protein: CASGWAVNQPQHF.

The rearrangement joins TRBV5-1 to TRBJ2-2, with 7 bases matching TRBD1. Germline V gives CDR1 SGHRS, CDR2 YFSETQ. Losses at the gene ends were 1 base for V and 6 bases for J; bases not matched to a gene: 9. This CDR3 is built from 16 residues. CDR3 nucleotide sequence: TGCGCCAGCAGCTTGTCAGTGACAGGGCTTTCCGGGGAGCTGTTTTTT. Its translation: CASSLSVTGLSGELFF.